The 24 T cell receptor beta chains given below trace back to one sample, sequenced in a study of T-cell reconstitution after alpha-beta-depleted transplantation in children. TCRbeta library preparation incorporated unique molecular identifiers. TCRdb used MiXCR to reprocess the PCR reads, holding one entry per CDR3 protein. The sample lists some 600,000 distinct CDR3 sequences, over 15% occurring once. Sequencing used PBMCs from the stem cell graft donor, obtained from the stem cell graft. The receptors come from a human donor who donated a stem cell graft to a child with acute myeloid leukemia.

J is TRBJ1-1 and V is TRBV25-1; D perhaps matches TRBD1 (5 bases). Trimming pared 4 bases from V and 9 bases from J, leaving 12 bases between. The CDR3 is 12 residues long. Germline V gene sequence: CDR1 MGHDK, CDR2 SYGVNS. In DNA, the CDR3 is TGTGCCAGCAGTGTGATTGGACAAAAAGCTTTCTTT. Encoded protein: CASSVIGQKAFF.

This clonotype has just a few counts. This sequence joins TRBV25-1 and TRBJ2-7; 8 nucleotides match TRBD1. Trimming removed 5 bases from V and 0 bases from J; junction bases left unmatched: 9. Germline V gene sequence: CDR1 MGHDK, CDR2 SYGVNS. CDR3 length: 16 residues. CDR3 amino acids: CASSPSGTGFSYEQYF. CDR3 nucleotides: TGTGCCAGCAGTCCCTCCGGGACAGGCTTCTCCTACGAGCAGTACTTC.

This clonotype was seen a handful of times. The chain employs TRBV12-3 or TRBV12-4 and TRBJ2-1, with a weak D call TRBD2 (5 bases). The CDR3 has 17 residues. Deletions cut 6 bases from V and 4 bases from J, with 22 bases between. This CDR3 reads CASRDDPTGKNYNEQFF. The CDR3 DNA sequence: TGTGCCAGCAGAGACGATCCTACGGGGAAGAATTACAATGAGCAGTTCTTC.

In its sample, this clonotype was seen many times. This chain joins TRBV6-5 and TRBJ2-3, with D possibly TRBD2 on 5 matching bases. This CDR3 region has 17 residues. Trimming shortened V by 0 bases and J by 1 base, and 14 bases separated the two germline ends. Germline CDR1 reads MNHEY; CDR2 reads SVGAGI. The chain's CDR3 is CASSYSSGGGGTDTQYF. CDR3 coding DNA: TGTGCCAGCAGTTACTCATCGGGCGGAGGCGGCACAGATACGCAGTATTTT.

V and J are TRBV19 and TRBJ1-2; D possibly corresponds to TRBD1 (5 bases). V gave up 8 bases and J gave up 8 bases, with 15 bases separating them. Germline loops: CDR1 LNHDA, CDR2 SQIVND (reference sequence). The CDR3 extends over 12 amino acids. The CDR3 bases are TGTGCCAGTCTTACCGGGACTCGAGGCTACACCTTC. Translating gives CASLTGTRGYTF.

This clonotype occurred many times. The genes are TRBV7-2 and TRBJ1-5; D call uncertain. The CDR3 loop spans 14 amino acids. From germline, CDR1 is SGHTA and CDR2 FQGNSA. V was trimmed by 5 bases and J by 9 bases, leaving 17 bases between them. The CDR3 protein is CASSRGLANGPQHF. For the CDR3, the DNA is TGTGCCAGCAGCCGCGGACTGGCGAATGGGCCCCAGCATTTT. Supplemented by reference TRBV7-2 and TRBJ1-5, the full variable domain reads GAGVSQSPSNKVTEKGKDVELRCDPISGHTALYWYRQSLGQGLEFLIYFQGNSAPDKSGLPSDRFSAERTGGSVSTLTIQRTQQEDSAVYLCASSRGLANGPQHFGDGTRLSIL.

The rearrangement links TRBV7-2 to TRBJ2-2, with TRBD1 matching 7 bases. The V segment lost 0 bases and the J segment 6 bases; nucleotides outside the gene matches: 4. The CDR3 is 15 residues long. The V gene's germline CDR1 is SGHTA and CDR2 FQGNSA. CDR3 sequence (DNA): TGTGCCAGCAGCTTAGCGAGGGGGCGAGCCGGGGAGCTGTTTTTT. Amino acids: CASSLARGRAGELFF. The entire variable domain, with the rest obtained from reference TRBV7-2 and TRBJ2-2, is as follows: GAGVSQSPSNKVTEKGKDVELRCDPISGHTALYWYRQSLGQGLEFLIYFQGNSAPDKSGLPSDRFSAERTGGSVSTLTIQRTQQEDSAVYLCASSLARGRAGELFFGEGSRLTVL.

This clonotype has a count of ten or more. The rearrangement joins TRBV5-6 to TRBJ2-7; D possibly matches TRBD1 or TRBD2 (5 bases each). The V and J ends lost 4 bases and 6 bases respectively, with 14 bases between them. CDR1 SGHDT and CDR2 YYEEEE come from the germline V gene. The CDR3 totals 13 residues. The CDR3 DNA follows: TGTGCCAGCAGCAAGGGGACCCTTCTCGAGCAGTACTTC. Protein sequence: CASSKGTLLEQYF.

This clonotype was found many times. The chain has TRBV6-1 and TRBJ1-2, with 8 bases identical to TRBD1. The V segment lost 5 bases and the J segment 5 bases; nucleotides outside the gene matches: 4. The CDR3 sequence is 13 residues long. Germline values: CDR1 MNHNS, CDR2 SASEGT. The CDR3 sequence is CASSLGQEYGYTF. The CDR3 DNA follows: TGTGCCAGCAGTCTGGGACAGGAGTATGGCTACACCTTC.

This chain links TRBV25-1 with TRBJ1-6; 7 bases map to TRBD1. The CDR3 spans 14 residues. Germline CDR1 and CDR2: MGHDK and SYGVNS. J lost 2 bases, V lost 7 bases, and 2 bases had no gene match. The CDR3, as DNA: TGTGCCAGCAACAGGGGACCCTATAATTCACCCCTCCACTTT. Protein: CASNRGPYNSPLHF. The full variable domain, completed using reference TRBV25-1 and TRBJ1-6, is EADIYQTPRYLVIGTGKKITLECSQTMGHDKMYWYQQDPGMELHLIHYSYGVNSTEKGDLSSESTVSRIRTEHFPLTLESARPSHTSQYLCASNRGPYNSPLHFGNGTRLTVT.

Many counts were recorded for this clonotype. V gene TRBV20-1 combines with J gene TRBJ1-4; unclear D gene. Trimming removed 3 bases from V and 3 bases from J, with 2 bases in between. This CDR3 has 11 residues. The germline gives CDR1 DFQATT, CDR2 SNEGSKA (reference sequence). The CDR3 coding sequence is TGCAGTGCTAGGGCTAATGAAAAACTGTTTTTT. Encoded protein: CSARANEKLFF.

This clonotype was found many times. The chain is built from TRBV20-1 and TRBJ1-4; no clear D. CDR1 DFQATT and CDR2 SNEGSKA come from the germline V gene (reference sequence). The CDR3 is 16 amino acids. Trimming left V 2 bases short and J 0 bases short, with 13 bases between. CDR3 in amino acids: CSARRGRMATNEKLFF. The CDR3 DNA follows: TGCAGTGCTAGACGTGGAAGGATGGCAACTAATGAAAAACTGTTTTTT.

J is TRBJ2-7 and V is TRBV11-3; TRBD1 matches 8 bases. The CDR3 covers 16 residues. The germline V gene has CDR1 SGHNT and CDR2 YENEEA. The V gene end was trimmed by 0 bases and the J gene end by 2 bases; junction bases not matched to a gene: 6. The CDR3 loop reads CASSLDVGTGTYEQYF. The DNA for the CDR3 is TGTGCCAGCAGCTTAGATGTCGGGACAGGAACCTACGAGCAGTACTTC.

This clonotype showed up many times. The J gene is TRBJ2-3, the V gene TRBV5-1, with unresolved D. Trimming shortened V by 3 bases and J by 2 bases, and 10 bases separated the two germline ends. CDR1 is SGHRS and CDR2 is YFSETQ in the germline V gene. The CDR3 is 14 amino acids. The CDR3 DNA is TGCGCCAGCAGCTCTCTAGGTCTCACAGATACGCAGTATTTT. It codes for CASSSLGLTDTQYF.

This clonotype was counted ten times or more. The CDR3 nucleotides are TGTGCCAGCACCTTGCTAGGGGGATCTGGCACTGAAGCTTTCTTT. Its translation: CASTLLGGSGTEAFF. J is TRBJ1-1 and V is TRBV7-6; weak D call: TRBD1 (6 bases). V was clipped by 7 bases and J by 4 bases, with 19 bases between them. The CDR3 consists of 15 residues. In germline, CDR1 is SGHVS, CDR2 FNYEAQ.

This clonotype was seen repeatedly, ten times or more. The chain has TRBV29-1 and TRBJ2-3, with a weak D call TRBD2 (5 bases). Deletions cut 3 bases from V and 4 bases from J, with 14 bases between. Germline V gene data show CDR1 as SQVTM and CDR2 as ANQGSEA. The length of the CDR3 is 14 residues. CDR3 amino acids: CSVEGSRGADTQYF. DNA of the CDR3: TGCAGCGTTGAGGGCAGCCGGGGAGCAGATACGCAGTATTTT.

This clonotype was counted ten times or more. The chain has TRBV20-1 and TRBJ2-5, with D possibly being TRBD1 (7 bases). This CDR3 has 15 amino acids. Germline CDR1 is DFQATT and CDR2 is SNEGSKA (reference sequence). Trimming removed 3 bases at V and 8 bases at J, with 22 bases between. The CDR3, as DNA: TGCAGTGCTAGTCCTGGGACAGCCGGGAGTAGCACCCAGTACTTC. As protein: CSASPGTAGSSTQYF.

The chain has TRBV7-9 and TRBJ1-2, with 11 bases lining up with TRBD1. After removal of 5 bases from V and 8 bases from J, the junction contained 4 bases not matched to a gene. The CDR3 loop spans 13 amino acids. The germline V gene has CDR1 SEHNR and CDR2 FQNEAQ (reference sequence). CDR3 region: CASSGQGAWGYTF. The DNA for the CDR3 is TGTGCCAGCAGCGGACAGGGGGCGTGGGGCTACACCTTC.

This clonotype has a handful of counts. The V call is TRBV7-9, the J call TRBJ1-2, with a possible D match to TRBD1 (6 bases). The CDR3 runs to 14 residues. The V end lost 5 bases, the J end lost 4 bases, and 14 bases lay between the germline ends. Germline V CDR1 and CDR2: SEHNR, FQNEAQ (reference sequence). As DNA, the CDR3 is TGTGCCAGCAGCCCCGAACAGGGAACCTATGGCTACACCTTC. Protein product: CASSPEQGTYGYTF.

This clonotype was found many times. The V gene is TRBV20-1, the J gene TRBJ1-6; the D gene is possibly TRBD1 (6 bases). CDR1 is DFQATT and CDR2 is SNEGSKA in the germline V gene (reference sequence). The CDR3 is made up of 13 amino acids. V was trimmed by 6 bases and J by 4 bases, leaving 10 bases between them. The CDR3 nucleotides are TGCAGTGCCTCCAGGGGTTATAATTCACCCCTCCACTTT. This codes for CSASRGYNSPLHF.

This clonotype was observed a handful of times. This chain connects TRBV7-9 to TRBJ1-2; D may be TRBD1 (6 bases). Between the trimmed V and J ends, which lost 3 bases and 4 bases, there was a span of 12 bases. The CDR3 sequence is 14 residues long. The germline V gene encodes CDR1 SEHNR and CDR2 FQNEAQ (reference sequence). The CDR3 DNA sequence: TGTGCCAGCAGCTTCCCCGACAGGACCTATGGCTACACCTTC. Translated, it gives CASSFPDRTYGYTF.

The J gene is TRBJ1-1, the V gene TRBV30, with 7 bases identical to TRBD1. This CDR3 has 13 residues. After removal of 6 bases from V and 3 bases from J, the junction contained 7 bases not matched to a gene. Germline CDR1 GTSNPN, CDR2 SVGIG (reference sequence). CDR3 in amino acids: CACCRDSYTEAFF. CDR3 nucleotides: TGTGCCTGTTGCCGGGACAGCTACACTGAAGCTTTCTTT.

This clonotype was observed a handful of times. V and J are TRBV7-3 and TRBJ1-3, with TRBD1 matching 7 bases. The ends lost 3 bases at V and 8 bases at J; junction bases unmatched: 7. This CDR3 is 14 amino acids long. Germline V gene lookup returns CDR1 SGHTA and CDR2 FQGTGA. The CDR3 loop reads CASSLTGSEYTIYF. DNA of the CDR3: TGTGCCAGCAGCTTGACAGGGTCGGAGTACACCATATATTTT.

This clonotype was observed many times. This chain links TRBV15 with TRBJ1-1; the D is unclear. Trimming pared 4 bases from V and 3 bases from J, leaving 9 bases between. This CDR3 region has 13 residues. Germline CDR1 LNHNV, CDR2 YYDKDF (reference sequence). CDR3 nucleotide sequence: TGTGCCACCAGCACGATCCAAGACACTGAAGCTTTCTTT. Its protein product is CATSTIQDTEAFF.